The subject of this entry is one T cell receptor beta chain. This record belongs to a study of blood T cell repertoires in COVID-19. TCRdb keeps only in-frame clones here, not all; method: immunoSEQ multiplex PCR. The sample has around 220,000 clones; approximately 82% are singletons. CDR3 length equals 17 residues. In germline, CDR1 is SGHTA, CDR2 FQGNSA. V shed 5 bases, J shed 2 bases, and the junction held 12 bases outside the gene matches. Sequenced input: peripheral blood. The TCR was taken from a woman older than 75 with active or convalescent COVID-19. The rearrangement joins TRBV7-2 to TRBJ2-4, with 7 bases aligning to TRBD2. The CDR3 loop reads CASSPRERGGSKNIQYF. The CDR3 DNA sequence: TGTGCCAGCAGCCCCCGGGAGCGCGGGGGTTCCAAAAACATTCAGTACTTC.